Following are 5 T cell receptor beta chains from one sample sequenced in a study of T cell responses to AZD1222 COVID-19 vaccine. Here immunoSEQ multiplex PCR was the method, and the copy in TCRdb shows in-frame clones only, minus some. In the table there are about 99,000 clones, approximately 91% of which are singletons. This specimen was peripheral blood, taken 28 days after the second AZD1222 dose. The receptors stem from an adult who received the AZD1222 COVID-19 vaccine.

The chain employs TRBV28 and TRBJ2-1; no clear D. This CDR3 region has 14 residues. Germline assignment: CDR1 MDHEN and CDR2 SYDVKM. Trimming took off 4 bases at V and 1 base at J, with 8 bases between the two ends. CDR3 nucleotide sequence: TGTGCCAGCAGTTACAGTGGTTCCTACAATGAGCAGTTCTTC. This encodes CASSYSGSYNEQFF.

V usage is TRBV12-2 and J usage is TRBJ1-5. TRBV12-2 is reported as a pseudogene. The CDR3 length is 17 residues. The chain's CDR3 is CASRLASLGRGNQPQHF. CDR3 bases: TGTGCAAGTCGCTTAGCCTCCCTAGGGAGGGGAAATCAGCCCCAGCATTTT.

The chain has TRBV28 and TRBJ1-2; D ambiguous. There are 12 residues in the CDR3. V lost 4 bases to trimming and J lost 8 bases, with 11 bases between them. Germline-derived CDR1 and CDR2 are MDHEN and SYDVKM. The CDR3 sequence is CASSSGEWGYTF. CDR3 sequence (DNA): TGTGCCAGCAGTTCCGGGGAATGGGGCTACACCTTC.

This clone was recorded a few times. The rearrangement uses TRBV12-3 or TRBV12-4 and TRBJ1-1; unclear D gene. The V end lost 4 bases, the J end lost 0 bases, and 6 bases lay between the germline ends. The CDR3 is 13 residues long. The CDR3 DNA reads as TGTGCCAGCAGTTATGGGTTGAACACTGAAGCTTTCTTT. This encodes CASSYGLNTEAFF.

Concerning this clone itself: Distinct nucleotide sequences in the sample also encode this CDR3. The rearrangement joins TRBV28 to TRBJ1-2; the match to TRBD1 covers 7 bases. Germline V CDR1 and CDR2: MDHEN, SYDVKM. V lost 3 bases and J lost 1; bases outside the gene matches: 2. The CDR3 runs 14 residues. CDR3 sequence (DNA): TGTGCCAGCAGTTTCCAGGGGGGTAACTATGGCTACACCTTC. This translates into CASSFQGGNYGYTF.